This TCR beta chain comes out of a study of CD8 T cells in Susac syndrome. About the research overall: Among the Susac syndrome patients sequenced, over 5 had active disease and roughly 8 were in remission.

Sequencing of TCR beta drew on CD8+ and CD4+ T cells from blood. The V and J ends lost 5 bases and 10 bases respectively, with 12 bases between them. Germline V gives CDR1 MDHEN, CDR2 SYDVKM. The CDR3 extends over 12 amino acids. Random hexamers primed reverse transcription of about 0.5 to 1 ug RNA. One entry per CDR3 protein results from TCRdb running MiXCR on the immunoSEQ multiplex PCR reads. The table shows 170,000 or so distinct CDR3 sequences, with roughly 95% occurring only once. The sequenced sample consisted of CD4+ T cells from PBMCs. This sequence joins TRBV28 and TRBJ2-1; D not certain. The TCR sequence derives from a human donor with Susac syndrome. The CDR3 DNA is TGTGCCAGCAGTCTCCGACTGGGGGAGCAGTTCTTC. It is translated as CASSLRLGEQFF.